This TCR beta chain was captured by sequencing in a study of shared clonotypes between healthy human individuals. Naive CD8 cells were CD45RO-negative, positively selected for CCR7, excluding terminally differentiated effector memory CD45RA+ cells. The V segment lost 2 bases and the J segment 6 bases; nucleotides outside the gene matches: 5. Germline V gives CDR1 MNHEY, CDR2 SVGAGI. The CDR3 is made up of 14 amino acids. Comment on this clone: Its antigen is not identified.

Assay: immunoSEQ multiplex PCR; the TCRdb copy retains only in-frame clones and omits some. The sample gives millions of clones, about 94% of which show up once; approximately 1.2% is in the top ten. The study, taken as a whole, reports: The study generally estimated greater richness for naive than memory subsets. Exclusively blood specimens were collected; tissue repertoires likely differ.

The clonotype was recovered from a man aged 18 to 30 in good health. The rearrangement uses TRBV6-5 and TRBJ1-2; TRBD1 matches at 8 bases. The sample consisted of naive CD8+ T cells sorted from blood. The DNA for the CDR3 is TGTGCCAGCAGTTACGGGGCAGGGGGCCATGGCTACACCTTC. As protein: CASSYGAGGHGYTF.